This T cell receptor beta chain emerged from a study of T cell responses to AZD1222 COVID-19 vaccine. Only in-frame clones appear in the TCRdb table, and some are missing; sequencing was by immunoSEQ multiplex PCR. The sample shows under 150,000 clones, 90% of them seen only once. There are 13 residues in the CDR3. Germline assignment: CDR1 SGHDT and CDR2 YYEEEE. The ends were cut back, 4 bases at V and 6 bases at J, with 13 bases in the middle. The sequencing here drew on peripheral blood, taken 28 days after the second AZD1222 dose. The clonotype originates from an adult who received the AZD1222 COVID-19 vaccine. This chain connects TRBV5-6 to TRBJ1-2; D perhaps matches TRBD1 (5 bases). The CDR3 DNA follows: TGTGCCAGCAGCCGCAGCGGGACGCATGGCTACACCTTC. Residues: CASSRSGTHGYTF.